This T cell receptor beta chain was identified during a study of cytotoxic CD8 clonotypes in ibrutinib-treated CLL. V shed 5 bases, J shed 4 bases, and the junction held 10 bases outside the gene matches. Germline V gene sequence: CDR1 SGHTA, CDR2 FQGNSA. The CDR3 totals 15 residues. Sequencing used immunoSEQ multiplex PCR; TCRdb keeps in-frame clones, though not all of them. Here the sample spans some 150,000 clones, approximately 80% being singletons. The chain couples TRBV7-2 to TRBJ1-2, with TRBD1 matching 7 bases. The origin of this receptor is a human donor with chronic lymphocytic leukemia. The input for sequencing was PBMCs, taken after 12 months of ibrutinib treatment. The CDR3 here is CASSPRSRDSYGYTF. The CDR3 DNA follows: TGTGCCAGCAGCCCCCGAAGCCGGGACAGCTATGGCTACACCTTC.